The source of this T cell receptor beta chain is a study of response to subunit inactivated influenza vaccine. Study outcomes and limitations: Authors suggested few new T cells are recruited by each seasonal influenza vaccination.

In TCRdb, the RT-PCR reads were re-called with MiXCR into one record per CDR3 protein. This sample has around 200,000 distinct CDR3 sequences, with about 9.3% found just once. Germline CDR1 and CDR2: SGHDT and YYEEEE. There are 16 residues in the CDR3. V gave up 2 bases and J gave up 0 bases, with 14 bases separating them. In this sample, this clonotype turned up many times. What it binds is unknown. The TCR sequence derives from a man aged 45-60 years who received an inactivated influenza vaccine. The sequenced sample was non-naive T cells sorted from PBMCs, obtained on the day of vaccination. The chain recombines TRBV5-6 with TRBJ2-5; D remains ambiguous. CDR3 sequence: CASSLYVEMYQETQYF. CDR3 nucleotides: TGTGCCAGCAGCTTATATGTCGAGATGTACCAAGAGACCCAGTACTTC.